These 5 T cell receptor beta chains came from one sample sequenced in a study of read filtering for tumor transcriptome and immune sequencing. This library used 300 to 500 ng RNA and molecular barcoded adaptors spanning alpha/delta and beta/gamma chains. TCRdb independently ran MiXCR on the reads; one entry per CDR3 protein. The sample has approximately 5,000 distinct CDR3 sequences; about 20% are singletons. The sample consisted of a population of CD138-negative cells sorted from bone marrow. These receptors came from a donor aged 40 or older with multiple myeloma.

Sample share makes this clonotype medium-sized. J is TRBJ2-2 and V is TRBV9, with 7 bases that match TRBD2. CDR1 is SGDLS and CDR2 is YYNGEE in the germline V gene. The CDR3 loop spans 15 amino acids. V lost 4 bases, J lost 5 bases, and 8 bases stayed unmatched. The CDR3 here is CASSTSGVGTGELFF. The CDR3 nucleotides are TGTGCCAGCAGCACCAGCGGGGTGGGGACCGGGGAGCTGTTTTTT.

There are a few counts of this clonotype. One junction end does not reproduce the germline sequence, and a read error may be involved. V is TRBV30 and J is TRBJ2-1; D unclear. Germline CDR1 is GTSNPN and CDR2 is SVGIG (reference sequence). CDR3 size: 13 residues. The CDR3 DNA reads as TGCGCCTGGAGTGTTGGCCGGAGCAATGAGCAGTTCTTC. Its translation: CAWSVGRSNEQFF.

This clonotype was detected ten times or more. The gene calls are TRBV6-2 or TRBV6-3 and TRBJ2-3; 10 bases match TRBD1. The CDR3 length is 16 residues. With V trimmed by 0 bases and J by 3 bases, 3 bases remained unmatched. The germline gives CDR1 MNHEY, CDR2 SVGEGT. In DNA form, the CDR3 reads TGTGCCAGCAGTTACTCCCGGGACAGGGGAACAGATACGCAGTATTTT. Translated: CASSYSRDRGTDTQYF.

At least ten counts were recorded for this clonotype. The V call is TRBV3-1, the J call TRBJ2-4; D perhaps matches TRBD2 (7 bases). V lost 4 bases and J lost 8, with 33 bases in between. In germline, CDR1 is LGHDT, CDR2 YNNKEL (reference sequence). The CDR3 length is 20 residues. CDR3 DNA sequence: TGTGCCAGCAGCCCGTGGAGTCAGGGACTAAGGGGGAGGAGGATTGACATTCAGTACTTC. Protein: CASSPWSQGLRGRRIDIQYF. Based on the CDR3 plus reference TRBV3-1 and TRBJ2-4, the full variable domain is DTAVSQTPKYLVTQMGNDKSIKCEQNLGHDTMYWYKQDSKKFLKIMFSYNNKELIINETVPNRFSPKSPDKAHLNLHINSLELGDSAVYFCASSPWSQGLRGRRIDIQYFGAGTRLSVL.

As for this clonotype: At one end, the junction sequence differs from germline, possibly due to a read error. The V call is TRBV28, the J call TRBJ2-3; the D gene is possibly TRBD2 (5 bases). There are 14 residues in the CDR3. Per the germline V gene, CDR1 is MDHEN and CDR2 is SYDVKM. The CDR3 DNA reads as TGTGCCAGCAGTAGACGGGGATTGAGAGACACGCTGTATTTT. This encodes CASSRRGLRDTLYF.